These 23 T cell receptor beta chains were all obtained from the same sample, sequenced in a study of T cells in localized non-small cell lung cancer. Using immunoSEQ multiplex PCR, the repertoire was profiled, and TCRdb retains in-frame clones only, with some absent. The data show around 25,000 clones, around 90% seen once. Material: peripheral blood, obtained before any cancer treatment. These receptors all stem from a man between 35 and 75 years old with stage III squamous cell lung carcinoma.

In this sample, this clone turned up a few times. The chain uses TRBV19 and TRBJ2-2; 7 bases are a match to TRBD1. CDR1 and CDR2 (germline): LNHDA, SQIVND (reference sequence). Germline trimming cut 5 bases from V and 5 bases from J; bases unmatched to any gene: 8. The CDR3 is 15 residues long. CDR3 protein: CASSPQGVRTGELFF. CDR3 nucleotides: TGTGCCAGTAGTCCCCAGGGGGTGCGAACCGGGGAGCTGTTTTTT.

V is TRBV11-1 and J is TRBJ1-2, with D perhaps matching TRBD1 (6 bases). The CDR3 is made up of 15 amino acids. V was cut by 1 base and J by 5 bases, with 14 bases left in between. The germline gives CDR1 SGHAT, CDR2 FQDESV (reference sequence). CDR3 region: CASSLGQQGRYGYTF. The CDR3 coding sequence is TGTGCCAGCAGCTTAGGGCAACAGGGCCGGTATGGCTACACCTTC.

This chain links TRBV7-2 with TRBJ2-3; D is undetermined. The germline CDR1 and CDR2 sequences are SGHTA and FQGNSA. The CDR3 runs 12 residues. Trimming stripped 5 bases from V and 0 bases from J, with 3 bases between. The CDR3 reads CASSASTDTQYF. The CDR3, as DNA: TGTGCCAGCAGCGCGAGCACAGATACGCAGTATTTT.

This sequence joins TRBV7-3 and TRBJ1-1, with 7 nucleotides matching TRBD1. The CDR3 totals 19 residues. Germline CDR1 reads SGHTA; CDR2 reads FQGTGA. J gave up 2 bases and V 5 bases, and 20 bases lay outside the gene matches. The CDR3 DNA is TGTGCCAGCAGCCTCCTACCAACCGCAGACAGGGTGTTCAACACTGAAGCTTTCTTT. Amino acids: CASSLLPTADRVFNTEAFF.

The CDR3 DNA sequence: TGTGCCAGCAGCTTTGACGGCACAAGGGAAGCTTTCTTT. Residues: CASSFDGTREAFF. This chain links TRBV7-8 with TRBJ1-1; D gene unclear. The CDR3 runs 13 residues. V dropped 3 bases and J dropped 8 bases, with 13 bases sitting between them. Germline CDR1 reads SGHVS; CDR2 reads FQNEAQ. Filled out from reference TRBV7-8 and TRBJ1-1, the complete variable domain reads GAGVSQSPRYKVAKRGQDVALRCDPISGHVSLFWYQQALGQGPEFLTYFQNEAQLDKSGLPSDRFFAERPEGSVSTLKIQRTQQEDSAVYLCASSFDGTREAFFGQGTRLTVV.

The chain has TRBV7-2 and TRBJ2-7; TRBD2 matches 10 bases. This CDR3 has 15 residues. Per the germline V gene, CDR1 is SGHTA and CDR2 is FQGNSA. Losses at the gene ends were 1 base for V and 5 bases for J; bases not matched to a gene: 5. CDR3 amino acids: CASSLGSSGGNEQYF. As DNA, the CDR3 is TGTGCCAGCAGCTTAGGGTCTAGCGGGGGAAACGAGCAGTACTTC. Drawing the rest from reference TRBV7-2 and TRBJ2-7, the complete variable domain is GAGVSQSPSNKVTEKGKDVELRCDPISGHTALYWYRQSLGQGLEFLIYFQGNSAPDKSGLPSDRFSAERTGGSVSTLTIQRTQQEDSAVYLCASSLGSSGGNEQYFGPGTRLTVT.

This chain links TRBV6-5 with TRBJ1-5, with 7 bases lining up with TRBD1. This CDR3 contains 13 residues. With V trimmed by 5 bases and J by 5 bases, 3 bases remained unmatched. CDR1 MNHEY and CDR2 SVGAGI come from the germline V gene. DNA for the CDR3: TGTGCCAGCAGTCTCGACAGGGATCAGCCCCAGCATTTT. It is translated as CASSLDRDQPQHF.

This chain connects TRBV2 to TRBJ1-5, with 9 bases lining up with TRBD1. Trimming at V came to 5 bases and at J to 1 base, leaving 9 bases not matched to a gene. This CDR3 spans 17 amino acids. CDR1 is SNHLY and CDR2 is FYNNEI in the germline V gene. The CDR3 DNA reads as TGTGCCAGCAGTCGGACCCTCGGGACAGGGAGCAATCAGCCCCAGCATTTT. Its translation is CASSRTLGTGSNQPQHF.

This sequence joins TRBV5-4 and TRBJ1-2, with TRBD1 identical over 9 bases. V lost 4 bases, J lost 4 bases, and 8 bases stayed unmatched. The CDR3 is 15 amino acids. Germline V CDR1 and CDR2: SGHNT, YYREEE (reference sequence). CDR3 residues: CASSPTGTGTYGYTF. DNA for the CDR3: TGTGCCAGCAGCCCTACCGGGACAGGGACCTATGGCTACACCTTC.

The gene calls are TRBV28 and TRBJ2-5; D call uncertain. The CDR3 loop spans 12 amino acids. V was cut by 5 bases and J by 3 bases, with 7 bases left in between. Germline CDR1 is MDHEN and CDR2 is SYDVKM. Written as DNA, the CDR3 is TGTGCCAGCAGTCTTAAGAAAGAGACCCAGTACTTC. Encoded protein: CASSLKKETQYF.

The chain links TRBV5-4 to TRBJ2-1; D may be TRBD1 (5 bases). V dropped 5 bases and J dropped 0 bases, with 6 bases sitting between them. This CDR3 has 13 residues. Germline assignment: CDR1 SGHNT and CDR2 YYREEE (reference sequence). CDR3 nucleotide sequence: TGTGCCAGCAGACAGGCCTCCTACAATGAGCAGTTCTTC. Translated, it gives CASRQASYNEQFF.

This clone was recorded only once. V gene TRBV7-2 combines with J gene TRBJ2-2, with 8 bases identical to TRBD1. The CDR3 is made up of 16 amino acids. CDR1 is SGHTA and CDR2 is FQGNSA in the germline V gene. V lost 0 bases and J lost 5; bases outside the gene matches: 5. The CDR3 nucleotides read TGTGCCAGCAGCTTAGCCCAGGGGGCGCGGACCGGGGAGCTGTTTTTT. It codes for CASSLAQGARTGELFF.

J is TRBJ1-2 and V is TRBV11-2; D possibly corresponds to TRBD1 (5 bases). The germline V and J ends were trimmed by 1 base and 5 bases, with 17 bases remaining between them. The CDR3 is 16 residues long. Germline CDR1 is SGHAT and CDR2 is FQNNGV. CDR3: CASSLVFGGRGYGYTF. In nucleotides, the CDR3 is TGTGCCAGCAGCTTAGTTTTCGGAGGGAGGGGTTATGGCTACACCTTC. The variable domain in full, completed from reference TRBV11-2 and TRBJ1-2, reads EAGVAQSPRYKIIEKRQSVAFWCNPISGHATLYWYQQILGQGPKLLIQFQNNGVVDDSQLPKDRFSAERLKGVDSTLKIQPAKLEDSAVYLCASSLVFGGRGYGYTFGSGTRLTVV.

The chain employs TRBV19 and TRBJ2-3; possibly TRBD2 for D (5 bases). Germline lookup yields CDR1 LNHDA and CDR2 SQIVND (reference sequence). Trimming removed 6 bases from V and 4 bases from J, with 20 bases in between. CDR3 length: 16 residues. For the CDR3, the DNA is TGTGCCAGTAGCCCAGGACTCCCTCCTCGTCCAGATACGCAGTATTTT. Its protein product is CASSPGLPPRPDTQYF.

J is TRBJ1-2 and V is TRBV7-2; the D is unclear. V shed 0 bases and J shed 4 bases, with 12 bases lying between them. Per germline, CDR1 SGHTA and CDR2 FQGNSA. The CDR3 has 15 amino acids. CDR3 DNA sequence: TGTGCCAGCAGCTTAGCTGGGAAGGGAGTCTATGGCTACACCTTC. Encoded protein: CASSLAGKGVYGYTF.

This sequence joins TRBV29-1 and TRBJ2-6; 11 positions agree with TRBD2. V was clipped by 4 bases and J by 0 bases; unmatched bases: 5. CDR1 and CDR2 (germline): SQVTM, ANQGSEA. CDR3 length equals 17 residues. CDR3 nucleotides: TGCAGCGTTGGGGCTAGCGGGAGGACCTCTGGGGCCAACGTCCTGACTTTC. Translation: CSVGASGRTSGANVLTF.

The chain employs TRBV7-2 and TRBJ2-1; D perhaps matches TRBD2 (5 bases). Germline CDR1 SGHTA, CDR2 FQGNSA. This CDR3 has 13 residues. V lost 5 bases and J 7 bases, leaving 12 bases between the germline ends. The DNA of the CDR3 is TGTGCCAGCAGCCTACAACCGGGGAATGAGCAGTTCTTC. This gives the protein CASSLQPGNEQFF.

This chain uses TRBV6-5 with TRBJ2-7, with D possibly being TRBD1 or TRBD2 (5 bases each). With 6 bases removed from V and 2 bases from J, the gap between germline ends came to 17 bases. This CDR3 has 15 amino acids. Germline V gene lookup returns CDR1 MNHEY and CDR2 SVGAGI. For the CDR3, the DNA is TGTGCCAGCAGCCCCTCCGGGACGGTAGCCTACGAGCAGTACTTC. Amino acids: CASSPSGTVAYEQYF.

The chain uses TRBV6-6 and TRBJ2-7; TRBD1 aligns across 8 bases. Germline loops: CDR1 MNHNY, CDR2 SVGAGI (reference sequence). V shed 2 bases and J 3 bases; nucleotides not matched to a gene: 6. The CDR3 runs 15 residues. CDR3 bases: TGTGCCAGCAGTTACGGACAGGGTAGGAGCTACGAGCAGTACTTC. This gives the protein CASSYGQGRSYEQYF.

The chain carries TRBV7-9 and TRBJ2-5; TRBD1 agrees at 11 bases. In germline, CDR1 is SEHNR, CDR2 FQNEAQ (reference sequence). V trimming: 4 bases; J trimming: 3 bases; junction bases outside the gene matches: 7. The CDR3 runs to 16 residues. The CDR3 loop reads CASSSSGTGGKETQYF. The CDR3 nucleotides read TGTGCCAGCAGCTCCTCCGGGACAGGGGGGAAAGAGACCCAGTACTTC.

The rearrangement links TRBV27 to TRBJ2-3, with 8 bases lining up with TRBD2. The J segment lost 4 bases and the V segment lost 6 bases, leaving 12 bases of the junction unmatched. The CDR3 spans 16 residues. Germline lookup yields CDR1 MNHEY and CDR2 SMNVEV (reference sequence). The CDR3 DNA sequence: TGTGCCAGCAGCCTCATGGGGACTAGAGGCGCAGATACGCAGTATTTT. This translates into CASSLMGTRGADTQYF.

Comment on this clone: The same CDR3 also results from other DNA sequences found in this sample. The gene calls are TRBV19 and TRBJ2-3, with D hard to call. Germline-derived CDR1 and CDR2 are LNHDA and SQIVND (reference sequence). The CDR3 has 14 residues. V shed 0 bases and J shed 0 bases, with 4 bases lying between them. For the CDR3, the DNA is TGTGCCAGTAGTATAGATCTTAGCACAGATACGCAGTATTTT. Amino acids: CASSIDLSTDTQYF.

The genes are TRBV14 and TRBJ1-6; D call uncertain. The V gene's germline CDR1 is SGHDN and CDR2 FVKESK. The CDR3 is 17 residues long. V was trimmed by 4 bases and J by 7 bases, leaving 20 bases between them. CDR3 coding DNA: TGTGCCAGCAGCCTCCTCACTGGAGCCCAAAGAAATTCACCCCTCCACTTT. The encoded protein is CASSLLTGAQRNSPLHF. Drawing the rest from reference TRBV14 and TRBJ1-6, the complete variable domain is EAGVTQFPSHSVIEKGQTVTLRCDPISGHDNLYWYRRVMGKEIKFLLHFVKESKQDESGMPNNRFLAERTGGTYSTLKVQPAELEDSGVYFCASSLLTGAQRNSPLHFGNGTRLTVT.